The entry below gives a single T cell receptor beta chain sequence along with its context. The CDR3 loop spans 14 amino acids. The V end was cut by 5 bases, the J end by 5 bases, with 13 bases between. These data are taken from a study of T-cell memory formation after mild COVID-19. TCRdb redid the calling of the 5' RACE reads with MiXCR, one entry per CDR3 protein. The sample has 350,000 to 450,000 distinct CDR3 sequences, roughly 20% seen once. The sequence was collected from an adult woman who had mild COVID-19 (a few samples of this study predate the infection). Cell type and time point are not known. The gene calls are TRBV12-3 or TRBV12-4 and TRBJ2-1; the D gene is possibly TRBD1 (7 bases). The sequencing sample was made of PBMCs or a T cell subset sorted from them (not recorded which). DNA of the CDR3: TGTGCCAGCAGTGTGCGGGACAGCCACAATGAGCAGTTCTTC. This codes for CASSVRDSHNEQFF.